This passage covers 11 T cell receptor beta chains from one sample sequenced in a study of preoperative IRX-2 immunotherapy in early breast cancer. TCRdb's copy holds only in-frame clones and misses some; the assay was immunoSEQ multiplex PCR. The sample gives roughly 62,000 clones, around 94% of which show up once; about 1.8% is in the top ten. The sample's treatment: preoperative locoregional IRX-2 cytokine immunotherapy. Specimen collection occurred from a patient treated with IRX-2 immunotherapy. The receptors were gathered from a human donor with breast cancer.

CDR3 nucleotide sequence: TGTGCCAGTACCACTTCCAACTCTGGAAACACCATATATTTT. Its protein product is CASTTSNSGNTIYF. The chain carries TRBV19 and TRBJ1-3; D is unresolved. Trimming took 7 bases from V and 0 from J, leaving 10 bases between them. There are 14 residues in the CDR3. Germline-derived CDR1 and CDR2 are LNHDA and SQIVND (reference sequence).

The chain has TRBV19 and TRBJ2-5; D gene unclear. CDR1 and CDR2 (germline): LNHDA, SQIVND (reference sequence). V lost 6 bases and J lost 3, with 8 bases in between. The CDR3 sequence is 12 residues long. The CDR3 coding sequence is TGTGCCAGTAGCCTACGCGAAGAGACCCAGTACTTC. Its translation is CASSLREETQYF. Drawing the rest from reference TRBV19 and TRBJ2-5, the complete variable domain is DGGITQSPKYLFRKEGQNVTLSCEQNLNHDAMYWYRQDPGQGLRLIYYSQIVNDFQKGDIAEGYSVSREKKESFPLTVTSAQKNPTAFYLCASSLREETQYFGPGTRLLVL.

The chain joins TRBV7-8 to TRBJ1-5; no clear D gene. Between the trimmed V and J ends, which lost 1 base and 5 bases, there was a span of 9 bases. This CDR3 comprises 14 residues. Germline loops: CDR1 SGHVS, CDR2 FQNEAQ. This CDR3 is CASSLDRFYQPQHF. The CDR3 region has the DNA TGTGCCAGCAGCTTAGATAGGTTCTATCAGCCCCAGCATTTT.

This chain uses TRBV18 with TRBJ2-3, with 11 nucleotides matching TRBD2. Germline V lookup: CDR1 KGHSH, CDR2 LQKENI. The CDR3 contains 17 residues. The V gene end was trimmed by 6 bases and the J gene end by 0 bases; junction bases not matched to a gene: 8. The CDR3 here is CASSRRLAGISTDTQYF. Written as DNA, the CDR3 is TGTGCCAGCTCGAGAAGACTAGCGGGGATTAGCACAGATACGCAGTATTTT.

The chain carries TRBV7-8 and TRBJ2-5; D is possibly TRBD1 (6 bases). The CDR3 is 17 amino acids. Per germline, CDR1 SGHVS and CDR2 FQNEAQ. Trimming removed 3 bases at V and 5 bases at J, with 22 bases between. CDR3 sequence reads: CASSFDRGMGARETQYF. The CDR3 DNA is TGTGCCAGCAGCTTTGACCGGGGAATGGGGGCACGGGAGACCCAGTACTTC. The full variable domain, rest sourced from reference TRBV7-8 and TRBJ2-5, is GAGVSQSPRYKVAKRGQDVALRCDPISGHVSLFWYQQALGQGPEFLTYFQNEAQLDKSGLPSDRFFAERPEGSVSTLKIQRTQQEDSAVYLCASSFDRGMGARETQYFGPGTRLLVL.

V and J are TRBV7-2 and TRBJ2-7; no definite D call. CDR1 SGHTA and CDR2 FQGNSA come from the germline V gene. Deletions cut 5 bases from V and 0 bases from J, with 8 bases between. The CDR3 sequence is 13 residues long. This CDR3 reads CASSLTDSYEQYF. DNA for the CDR3: TGTGCCAGCAGCCTAACGGACTCCTACGAGCAGTACTTC.

The chain links TRBV20-1 to TRBJ2-7, with D perhaps TRBD2 (5 bases). The CDR3 length is 11 residues. V lost 6 bases and J lost 5, with 11 bases in between. Germline V gives CDR1 DFQATT, CDR2 SNEGSKA (reference sequence). The CDR3, as DNA: TGCAGTGCCCCTCGGGGAGACGAGCAGTACTTC. This sequence encodes CSAPRGDEQYF.

V gene TRBV27 combines with J gene TRBJ2-7; 7 bases match TRBD2. Germline V gene sequence: CDR1 MNHEY, CDR2 SMNVEV (reference sequence). This CDR3 spans 16 amino acids. Trimming removed 9 bases from V and 2 bases from J; junction bases left unmatched: 16. CDR3 in amino acids: CASSLGRRGSPYEQYF. Written as DNA, the CDR3 is TGTGCCAGTTCTCTGGGGCGGCGGGGGTCACCCTACGAGCAGTACTTC.

The rearrangement links TRBV7-2 to TRBJ2-3; 7 nucleotides match TRBD2. This CDR3 has 16 residues. Per the germline V gene, CDR1 is SGHTA and CDR2 is FQGNSA. After removal of 3 bases from V and 0 bases from J, the junction contained 6 bases not matched to a gene. Here the CDR3 reads CASSLRLAPSTDTQYF. The CDR3 coding sequence is TGTGCCAGCAGCTTGAGACTAGCCCCGAGCACAGATACGCAGTATTTT.

This clone appeared a single time. The rearrangement links TRBV27 to TRBJ1-4; 7 bases align to TRBD1. V was clipped by 4 bases and J by 8 bases; unmatched bases: 16. Germline CDR1 reads MNHEY; CDR2 reads SMNVEV (reference sequence). The length of the CDR3 is 17 residues. CDR3 in DNA: TGTGCCAGCAGTTCCGCCTCAACAGGGGTTTTTCCCGAAAAACTGTTTTTT. This gives the protein CASSSASTGVFPEKLFF.

The chain joins TRBV2 to TRBJ1-5; D unclear. The CDR3 loop spans 14 amino acids. The ends were cut back, 2 bases at V and 7 bases at J, with 12 bases in the middle. CDR1 and CDR2 (germline): SNHLY, FYNNEI. CDR3 coding DNA: TGTGCCAGCAGTGAACGTTGGTCGGGACAGCCCCAGCATTTT. Amino acids: CASSERWSGQPQHF.